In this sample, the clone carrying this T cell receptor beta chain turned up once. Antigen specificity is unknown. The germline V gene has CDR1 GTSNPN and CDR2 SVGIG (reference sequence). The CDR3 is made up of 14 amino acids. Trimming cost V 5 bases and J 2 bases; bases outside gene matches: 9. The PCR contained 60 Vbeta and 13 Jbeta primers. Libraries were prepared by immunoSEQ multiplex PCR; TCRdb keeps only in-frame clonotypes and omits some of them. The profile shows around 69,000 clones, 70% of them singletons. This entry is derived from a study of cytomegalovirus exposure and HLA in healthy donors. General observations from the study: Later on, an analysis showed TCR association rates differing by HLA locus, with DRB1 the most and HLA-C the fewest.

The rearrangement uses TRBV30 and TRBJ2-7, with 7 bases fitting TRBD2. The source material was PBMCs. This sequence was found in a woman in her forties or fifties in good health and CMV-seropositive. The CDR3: CAWEAPGLTYEQYF. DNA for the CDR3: TGTGCCTGGGAAGCCCCGGGACTAACCTACGAGCAGTACTTC.